The TCR beta chain described here comes from a study of PD-1 blockade in mismatch repair-deficient tumors. Across the whole study: Patients had 12 to 13 mismatch repair-deficient cancer types and were previously treated and progressing.

PCR or immunohistochemistry showed mismatch repair deficiency in every enrolled patient. The TCR-sequenced patients were a few responders to pembrolizumab. V lost 6 bases and J lost 0, with 11 bases in between. The CDR3 contains 15 residues. Germline V gene lookup returns CDR1 SEHNR and CDR2 FQNEAQ (reference sequence). General study results and limits: Tumor-resident clones, often undetectable pretreatment in blood, expanded then contracted after pembrolizumab.

This clone came up once. The target antigen is unknown. Here immunoSEQ multiplex PCR was the method, and the copy in TCRdb shows in-frame clones only, minus some. The table shows tens of thousands of clones, with almost 80% occurring only once. Specimen: peripheral blood, collected 2 weeks after starting pembrolizumab. This sequence was found in an adult with mismatch repair-deficient cancer. The chain has TRBV7-9 and TRBJ2-2; D remains unclear. CDR3 protein: CASRGGVANTGELFF. CDR3 nucleotides: TGTGCCAGCAGGGGCGGTGTCGCGAACACCGGGGAGCTGTTTTTT.